This TCR beta chain is from a study of esophageal squamous cell carcinoma under preoperative chemotherapy. Germline CDR1 SGHVS, CDR2 FNYEAQ. J gave up 4 bases and V 2 bases, and 7 bases lay outside the gene matches. The CDR3 length is 17 residues. Indicated time point: before preoperative PTX-NDP chemotherapy. Before surgery, patients were given preoperative paclitaxel-nedaplatin chemotherapy. This clonotype was counted many times. A single record per CDR3 protein comes from TCRdb applying MiXCR to the PCR reads. The sample has roughly 12,000 distinct CDR3 sequences, approximately 50% seen once. The J gene is TRBJ2-6, the V gene TRBV7-6, with 8 bases identical to TRBD2. Sampling was carried out from a patient given preoperative chemotherapy. This receptor was taken from a human donor with esophageal squamous cell carcinoma. The donor label of this sample is uncertain. CDR3 nucleotide sequence: TGTGCCAGCAGCTTAATCGCGGGAGGATCAGGGGCCAACGTCCTGACTTTC. Its protein is CASSLIAGGSGANVLTF.